These T cell receptor beta chains were read from a single sample in a study of blood T cell repertoires in COVID-19. Clones were sequenced by immunoSEQ multiplex PCR, and TCRdb holds only the in-frame ones, with some missing. The top ten hold around 4.3% of the sample, which has fewer than 200,000 clones, 75% to 90% seen once. The sequenced sample was PBMCs or T cells enriched from blood (not recorded which). The receptors were gathered from a woman between 50 and 59 years old who had recovered from COVID-19. Both conserved end residues are trimmed from each CDR3.

CDR3 length	V gene	J gene	CDR3 protein
12	TRBV18	TRBJ1-2	ASSRADTNYGYT
11	TRBV7-2	TRBJ2-5	ASSLQVLETQY
14	TRBV9	TRBJ2-1	ASSTRLAGGYNEQF
12	TRBV7-2	TRBJ1-2	ASSSGVHNYGYT
12	TRBV18	TRBJ2-2	ASSRDRDTGELF
11	TRBV18	TRBJ1-6	ASSLGVDSPLH
12	TRBV7-8	TRBJ2-3	ASSYFSGTDTQY
14	TRBV7-3	TRBJ2-1	ASSLSGTSVGEEQF
12	TRBV23-1	TRBJ1-1	ASSLLGTATEAF
12	TRBV7-9	TRBJ1-1	ASSLAGTGGISF
13	TRBV18	TRBJ1-4	ASSPQGGPNEKLF
16	TRBV14	TRBJ2-3	ASSQDARTSGVGDTQY
14	TRBV6-1	TRBJ1-4	ASSEAIQAGNEKLF